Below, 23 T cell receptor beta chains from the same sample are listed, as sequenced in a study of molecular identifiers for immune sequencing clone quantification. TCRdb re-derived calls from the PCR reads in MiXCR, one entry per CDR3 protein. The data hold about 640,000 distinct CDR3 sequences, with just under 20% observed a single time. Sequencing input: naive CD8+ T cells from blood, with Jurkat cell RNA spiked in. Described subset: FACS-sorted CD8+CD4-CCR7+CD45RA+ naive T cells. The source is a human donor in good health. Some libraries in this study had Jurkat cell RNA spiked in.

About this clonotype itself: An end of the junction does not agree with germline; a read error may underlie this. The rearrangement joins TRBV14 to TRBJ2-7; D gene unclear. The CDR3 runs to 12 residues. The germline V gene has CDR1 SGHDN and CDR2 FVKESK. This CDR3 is CTSSQVSYEQYF. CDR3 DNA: TGTACCAGCAGCCAAGTTTCCTACGAGCAGTACTTC.

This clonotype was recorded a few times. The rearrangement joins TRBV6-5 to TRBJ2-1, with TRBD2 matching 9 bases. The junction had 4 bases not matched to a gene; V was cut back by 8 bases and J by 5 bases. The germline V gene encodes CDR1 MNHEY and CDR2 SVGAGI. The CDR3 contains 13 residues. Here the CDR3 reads CASGGGANNEQFF. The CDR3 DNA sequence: TGTGCCAGCGGCGGGGGGGCGAACAATGAGCAGTTCTTC.

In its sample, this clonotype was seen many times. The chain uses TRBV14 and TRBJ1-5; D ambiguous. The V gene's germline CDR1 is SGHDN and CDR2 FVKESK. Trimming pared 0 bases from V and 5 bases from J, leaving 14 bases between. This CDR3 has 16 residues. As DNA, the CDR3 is TGTGCCAGCAGCCAAGATCTCATGGGTTCCTATCAGCCCCAGCATTTT. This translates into CASSQDLMGSYQPQHF.

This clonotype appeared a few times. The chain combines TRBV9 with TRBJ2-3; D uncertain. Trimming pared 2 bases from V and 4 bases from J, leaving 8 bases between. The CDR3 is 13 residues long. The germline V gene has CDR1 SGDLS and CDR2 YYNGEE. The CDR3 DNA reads TGTGCCAGCAGCGTCCTGGGTTCAGATACGCAGTATTTT. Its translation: CASSVLGSDTQYF.

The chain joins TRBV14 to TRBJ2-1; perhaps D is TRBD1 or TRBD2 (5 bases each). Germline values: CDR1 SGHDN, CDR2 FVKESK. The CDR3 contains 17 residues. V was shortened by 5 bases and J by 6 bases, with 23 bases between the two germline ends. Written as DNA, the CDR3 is TGTGCCAGCAGCTCGGGGTTCGGGTCTATCCAGGGCAATGAGCAGTTCTTC. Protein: CASSSGFGSIQGNEQFF.

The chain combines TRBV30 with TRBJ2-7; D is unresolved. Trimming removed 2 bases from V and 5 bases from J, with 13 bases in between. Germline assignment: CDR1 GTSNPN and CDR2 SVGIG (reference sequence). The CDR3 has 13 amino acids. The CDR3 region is CAWSNDNLDEQYF. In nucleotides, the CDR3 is TGTGCCTGGAGTAACGACAATCTAGACGAGCAGTACTTC.

The CDR3 loop is CASSIDGGRRWPQHF. The CDR3 DNA sequence: TGTGCCAGTAGTATAGATGGAGGCAGGAGGTGGCCCCAGCATTTT. V and J are TRBV19 and TRBJ1-5; D not certain. The germline V and J ends were trimmed by 0 bases and 9 bases, with 15 bases remaining between them. Germline V CDR1 and CDR2: LNHDA, SQIVND (reference sequence). The CDR3 totals 15 residues.

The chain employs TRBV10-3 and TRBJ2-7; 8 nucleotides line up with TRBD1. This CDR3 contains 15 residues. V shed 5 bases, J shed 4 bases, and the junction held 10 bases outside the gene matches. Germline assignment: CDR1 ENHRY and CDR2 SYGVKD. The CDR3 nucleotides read TGTGCCATCAGTCCGGACAGGGAGGTTTATTACGAGCAGTACTTC. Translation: CAISPDREVYYEQYF.

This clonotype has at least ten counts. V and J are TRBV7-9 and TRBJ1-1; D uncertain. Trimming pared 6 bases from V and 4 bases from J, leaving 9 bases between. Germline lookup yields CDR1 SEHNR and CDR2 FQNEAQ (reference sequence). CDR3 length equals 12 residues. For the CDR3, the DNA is TGTGCCAGCAGTTTATCGGGCACTGAAGCTTTCTTT. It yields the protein CASSLSGTEAFF.

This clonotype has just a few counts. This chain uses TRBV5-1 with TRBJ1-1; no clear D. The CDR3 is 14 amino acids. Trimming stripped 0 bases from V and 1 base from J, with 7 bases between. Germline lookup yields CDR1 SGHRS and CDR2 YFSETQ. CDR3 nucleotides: TGCGCCAGCAGCTTGGACAACCAGAACACTGAAGCTTTCTTT. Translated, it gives CASSLDNQNTEAFF.

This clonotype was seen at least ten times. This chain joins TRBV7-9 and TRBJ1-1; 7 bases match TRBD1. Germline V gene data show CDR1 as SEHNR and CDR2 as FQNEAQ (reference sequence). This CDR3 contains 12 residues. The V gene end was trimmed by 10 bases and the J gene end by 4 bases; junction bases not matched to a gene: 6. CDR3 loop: CAINPGGTEAFF. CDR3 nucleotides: TGTGCCATCAACCCAGGGGGCACTGAAGCTTTCTTT.

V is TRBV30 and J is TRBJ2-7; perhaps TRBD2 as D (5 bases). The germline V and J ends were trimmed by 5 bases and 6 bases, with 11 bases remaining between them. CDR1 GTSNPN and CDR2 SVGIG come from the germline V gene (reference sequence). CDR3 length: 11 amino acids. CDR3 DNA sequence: TGTGCCTGGGGTATAACTAGCGAGCAGTACTTC. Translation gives CAWGITSEQYF.

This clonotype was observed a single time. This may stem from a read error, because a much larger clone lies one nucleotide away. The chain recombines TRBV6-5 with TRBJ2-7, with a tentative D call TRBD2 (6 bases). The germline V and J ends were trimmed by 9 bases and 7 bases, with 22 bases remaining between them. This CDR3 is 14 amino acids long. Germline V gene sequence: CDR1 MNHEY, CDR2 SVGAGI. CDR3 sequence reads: CASSRSGVLGEQYF. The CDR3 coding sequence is TGTGCCAGTTCCCGTTCGGGGGTGCTTGGAGAGCAGTACTTC.

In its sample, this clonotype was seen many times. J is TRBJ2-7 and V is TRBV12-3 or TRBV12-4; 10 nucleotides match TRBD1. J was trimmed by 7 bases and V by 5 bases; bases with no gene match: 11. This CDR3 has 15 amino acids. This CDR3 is CASSPGQGIKGEQYF. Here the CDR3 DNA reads TGTGCCAGCAGTCCGGGACAGGGGATAAAAGGGGAGCAGTACTTC.

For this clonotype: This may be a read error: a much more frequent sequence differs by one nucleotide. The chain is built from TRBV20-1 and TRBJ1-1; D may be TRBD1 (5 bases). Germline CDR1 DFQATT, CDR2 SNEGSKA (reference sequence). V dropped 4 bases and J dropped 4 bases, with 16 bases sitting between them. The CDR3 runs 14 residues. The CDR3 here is CSATTAGRVTEAFF. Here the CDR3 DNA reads TGCAGTGCTACCACGGCAGGGAGGGTCACTGAAGCTTTCTTT.

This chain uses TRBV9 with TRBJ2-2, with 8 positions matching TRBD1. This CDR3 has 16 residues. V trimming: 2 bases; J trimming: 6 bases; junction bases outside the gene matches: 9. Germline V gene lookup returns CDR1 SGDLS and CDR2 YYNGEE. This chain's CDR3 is CASSVSPPGGPGELFF. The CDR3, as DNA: TGTGCCAGCAGCGTCTCCCCCCCAGGGGGCCCCGGGGAGCTGTTTTTT.

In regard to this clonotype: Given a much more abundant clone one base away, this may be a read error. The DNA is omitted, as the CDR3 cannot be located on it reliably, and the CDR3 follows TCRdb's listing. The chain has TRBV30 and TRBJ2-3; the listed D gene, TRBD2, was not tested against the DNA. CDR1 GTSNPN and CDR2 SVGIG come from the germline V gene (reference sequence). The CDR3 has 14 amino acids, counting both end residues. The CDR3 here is CARSVLRAPDTQYF.

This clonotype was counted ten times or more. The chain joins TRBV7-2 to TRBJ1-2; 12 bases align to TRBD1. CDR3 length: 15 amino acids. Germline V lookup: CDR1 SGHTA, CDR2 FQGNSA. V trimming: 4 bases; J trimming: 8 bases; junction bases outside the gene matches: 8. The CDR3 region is CASSSTGTGGSGYTF. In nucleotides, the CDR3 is TGTGCCAGCAGCTCCACCGGGACAGGGGGCAGCGGCTACACCTTC.

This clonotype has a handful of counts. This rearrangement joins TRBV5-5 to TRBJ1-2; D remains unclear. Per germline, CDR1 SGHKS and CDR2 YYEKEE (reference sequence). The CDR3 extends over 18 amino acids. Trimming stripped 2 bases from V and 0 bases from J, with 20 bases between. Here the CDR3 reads CASSFPGSGGDTNYGYTF. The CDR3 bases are TGTGCCAGCAGCTTTCCCGGGTCTGGAGGAGACACTAACTATGGCTACACCTTC.

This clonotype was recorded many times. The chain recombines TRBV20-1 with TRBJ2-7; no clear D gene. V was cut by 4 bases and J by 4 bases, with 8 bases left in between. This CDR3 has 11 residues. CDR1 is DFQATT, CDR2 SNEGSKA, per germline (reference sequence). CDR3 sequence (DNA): TGCAGTGCTAAGGACGGGTACGAGCAGTACTTC. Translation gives CSAKDGYEQYF.

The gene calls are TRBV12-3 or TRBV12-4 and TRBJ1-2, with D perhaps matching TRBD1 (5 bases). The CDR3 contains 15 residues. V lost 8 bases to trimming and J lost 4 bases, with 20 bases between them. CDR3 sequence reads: CASGNPTGRSYGYTF. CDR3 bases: TGTGCCAGCGGCAACCCCACGGGGCGGAGCTATGGCTACACCTTC.

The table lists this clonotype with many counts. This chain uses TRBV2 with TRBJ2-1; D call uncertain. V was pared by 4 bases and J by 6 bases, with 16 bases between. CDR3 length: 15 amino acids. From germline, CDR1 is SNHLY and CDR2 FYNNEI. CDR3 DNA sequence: TGTGCCAGCAGTGTCGGTCTATCACCAATCAATGAGCAGTTCTTC. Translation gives CASSVGLSPINEQFF.

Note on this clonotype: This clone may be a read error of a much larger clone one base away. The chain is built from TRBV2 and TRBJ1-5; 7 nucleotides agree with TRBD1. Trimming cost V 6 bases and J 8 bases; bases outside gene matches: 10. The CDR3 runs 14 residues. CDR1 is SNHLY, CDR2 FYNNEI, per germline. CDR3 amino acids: CASRDTGEVEPQHF. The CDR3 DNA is TGTGCCAGCAGAGACACAGGGGAAGTGGAGCCCCAGCATTTT.